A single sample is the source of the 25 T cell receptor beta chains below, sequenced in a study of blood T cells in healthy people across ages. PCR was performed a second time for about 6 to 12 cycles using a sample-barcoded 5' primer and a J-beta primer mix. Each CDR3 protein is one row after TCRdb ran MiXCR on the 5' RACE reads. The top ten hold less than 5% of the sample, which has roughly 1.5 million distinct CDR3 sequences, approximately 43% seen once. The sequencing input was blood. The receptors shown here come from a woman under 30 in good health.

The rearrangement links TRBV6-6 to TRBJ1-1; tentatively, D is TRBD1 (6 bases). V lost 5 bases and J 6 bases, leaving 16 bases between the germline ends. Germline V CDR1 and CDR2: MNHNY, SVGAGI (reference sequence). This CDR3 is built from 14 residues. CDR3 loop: CASSKQGLAAEAFF. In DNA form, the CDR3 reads TGTGCCAGCAGTAAACAGGGACTAGCGGCTGAAGCTTTCTTT.

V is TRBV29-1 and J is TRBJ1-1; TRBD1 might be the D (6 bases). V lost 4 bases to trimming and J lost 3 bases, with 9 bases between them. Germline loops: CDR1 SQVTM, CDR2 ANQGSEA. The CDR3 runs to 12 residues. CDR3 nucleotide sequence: TGCAGCGTTGTGGACAGACACACTGAAGCTTTCTTT. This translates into CSVVDRHTEAFF.

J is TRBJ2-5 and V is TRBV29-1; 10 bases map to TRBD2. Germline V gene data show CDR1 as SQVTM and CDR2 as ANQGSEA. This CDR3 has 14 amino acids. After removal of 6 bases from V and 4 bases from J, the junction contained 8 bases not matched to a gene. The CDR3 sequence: CSVTASGRRETQYF. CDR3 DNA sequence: TGCAGCGTGACCGCTAGCGGGAGAAGAGAGACCCAGTACTTC.

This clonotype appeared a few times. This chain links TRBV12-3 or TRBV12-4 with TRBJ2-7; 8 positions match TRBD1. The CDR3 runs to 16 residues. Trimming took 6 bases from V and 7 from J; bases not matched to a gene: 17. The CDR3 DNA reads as TGTGCCAGCAGCCTAACGGGACAGGTTCTCTACAATGAGCAGTACTTC. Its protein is CASSLTGQVLYNEQYF.

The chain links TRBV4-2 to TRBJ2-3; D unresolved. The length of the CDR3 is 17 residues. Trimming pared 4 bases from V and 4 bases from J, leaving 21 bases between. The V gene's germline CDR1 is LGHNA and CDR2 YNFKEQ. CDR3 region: CASSRLGKLEDSDTQYF. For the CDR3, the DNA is TGTGCCAGCAGCCGTTTGGGGAAACTGGAAGATTCAGATACGCAGTATTTT.

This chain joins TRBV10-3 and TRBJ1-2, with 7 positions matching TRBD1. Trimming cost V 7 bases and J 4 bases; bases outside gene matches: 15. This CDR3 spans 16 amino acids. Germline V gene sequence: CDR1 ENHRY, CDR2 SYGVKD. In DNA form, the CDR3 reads TGTGCCATCACACACGTGTTAGGAGGGGGCAGCTATGGCTACACCTTC. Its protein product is CAITHVLGGGSYGYTF.

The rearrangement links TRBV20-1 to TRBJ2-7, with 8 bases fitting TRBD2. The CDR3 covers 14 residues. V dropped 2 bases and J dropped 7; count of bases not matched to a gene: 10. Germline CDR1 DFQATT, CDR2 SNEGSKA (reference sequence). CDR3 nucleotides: TGCAGTGCTAGACTTATAGCGGGGTACAATGAGCAGTACTTC. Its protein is CSARLIAGYNEQYF.

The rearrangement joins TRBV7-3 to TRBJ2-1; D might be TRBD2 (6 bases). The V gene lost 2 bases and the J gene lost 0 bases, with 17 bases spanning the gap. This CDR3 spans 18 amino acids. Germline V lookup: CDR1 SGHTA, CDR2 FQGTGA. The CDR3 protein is CASSLGALADSSYNEQFF. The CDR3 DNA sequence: TGTGCCAGCAGCTTAGGGGCTTTAGCGGATAGCTCCTACAATGAGCAGTTCTTC.

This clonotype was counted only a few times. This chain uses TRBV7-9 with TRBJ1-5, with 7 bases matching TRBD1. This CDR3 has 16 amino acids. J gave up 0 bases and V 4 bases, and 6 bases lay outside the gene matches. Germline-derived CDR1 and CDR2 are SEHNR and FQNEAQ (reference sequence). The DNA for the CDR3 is TGTGCCAGCAGCTCAGGGACAGCTAATAGCAATCAGCCCCAGCATTTT. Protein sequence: CASSSGTANSNQPQHF.

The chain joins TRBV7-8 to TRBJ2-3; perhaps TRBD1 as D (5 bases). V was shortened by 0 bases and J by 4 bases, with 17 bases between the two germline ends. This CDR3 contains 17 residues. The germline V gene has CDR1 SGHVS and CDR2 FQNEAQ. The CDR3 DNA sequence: TGTGCCAGCAGCTTAGCGGACGGTAGCAGGGTGCCAGATACGCAGTATTTT. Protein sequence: CASSLADGSRVPDTQYF.

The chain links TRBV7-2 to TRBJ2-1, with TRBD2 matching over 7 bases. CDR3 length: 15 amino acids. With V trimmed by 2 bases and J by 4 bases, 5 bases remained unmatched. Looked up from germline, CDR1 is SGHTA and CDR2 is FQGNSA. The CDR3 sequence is CASSLPLAAYNEQFF. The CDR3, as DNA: TGTGCCAGCAGCTTACCCCTAGCGGCGTACAATGAGCAGTTCTTC.

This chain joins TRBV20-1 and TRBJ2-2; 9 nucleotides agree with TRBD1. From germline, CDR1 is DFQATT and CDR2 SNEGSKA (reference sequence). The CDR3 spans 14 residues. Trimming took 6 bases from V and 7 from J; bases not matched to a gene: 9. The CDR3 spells CSAKPGQGGGELFF. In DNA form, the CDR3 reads TGCAGTGCCAAACCGGGACAGGGTGGCGGGGAGCTGTTTTTT.

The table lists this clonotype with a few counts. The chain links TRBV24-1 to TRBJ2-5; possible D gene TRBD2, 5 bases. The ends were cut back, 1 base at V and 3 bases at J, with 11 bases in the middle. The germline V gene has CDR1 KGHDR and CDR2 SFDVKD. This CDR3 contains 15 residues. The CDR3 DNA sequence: TGTGCCACCAGTGATTTTGGGAGCGGAGAAGAGACCCAGTACTTC. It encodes CATSDFGSGEETQYF.

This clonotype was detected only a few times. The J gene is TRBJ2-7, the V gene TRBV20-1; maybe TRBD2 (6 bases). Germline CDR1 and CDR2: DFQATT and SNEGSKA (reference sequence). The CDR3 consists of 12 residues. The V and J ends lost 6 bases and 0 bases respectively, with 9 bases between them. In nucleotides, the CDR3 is TGCAGTGCCCGGGGGTTCTCCTACGAGCAGTACTTC. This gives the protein CSARGFSYEQYF.

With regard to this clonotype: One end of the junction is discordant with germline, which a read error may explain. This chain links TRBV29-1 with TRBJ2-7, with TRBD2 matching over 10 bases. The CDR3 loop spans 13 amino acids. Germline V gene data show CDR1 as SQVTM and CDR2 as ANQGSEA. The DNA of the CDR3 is TGCAGCGATCTGACTAGCGGGTCCTGCGAGCAGTACTTC. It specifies CSDLTSGSCEQYF.

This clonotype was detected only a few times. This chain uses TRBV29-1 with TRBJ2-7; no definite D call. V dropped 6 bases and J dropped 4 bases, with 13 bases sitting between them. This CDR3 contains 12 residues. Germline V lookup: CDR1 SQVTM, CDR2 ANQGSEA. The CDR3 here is CSVRAAGYEQYF. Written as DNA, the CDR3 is TGCAGCGTAAGAGCCGCAGGATACGAGCAGTACTTC.

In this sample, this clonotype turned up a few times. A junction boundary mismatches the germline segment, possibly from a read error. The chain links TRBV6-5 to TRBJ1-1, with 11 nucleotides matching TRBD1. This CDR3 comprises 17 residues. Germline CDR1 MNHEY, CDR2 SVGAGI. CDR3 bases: TGTGCCAGCAGATACTCTCCGGGACAGGGGGTCGGAACTGAAGCTTTCTTT. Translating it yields CASRYSPGQGVGTEAFF.

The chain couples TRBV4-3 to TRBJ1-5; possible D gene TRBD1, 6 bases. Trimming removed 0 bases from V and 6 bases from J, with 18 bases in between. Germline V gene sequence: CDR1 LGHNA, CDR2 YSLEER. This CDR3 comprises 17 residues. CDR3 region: CASSQDHPGAGGQPQHF. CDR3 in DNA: TGCGCCAGCAGCCAAGATCACCCGGGGGCCGGTGGTCAGCCCCAGCATTTT.

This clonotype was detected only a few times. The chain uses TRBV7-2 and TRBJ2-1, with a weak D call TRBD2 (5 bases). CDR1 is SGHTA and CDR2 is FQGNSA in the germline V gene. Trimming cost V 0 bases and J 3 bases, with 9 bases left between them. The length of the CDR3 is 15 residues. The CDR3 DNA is TGTGCCAGCAGCTTAGCGGAGGTCGGCTACAATGAGCAGTTCTTC. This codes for CASSLAEVGYNEQFF. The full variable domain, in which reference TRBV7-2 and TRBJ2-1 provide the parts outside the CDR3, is GAGVSQSPSNKVTEKGKDVELRCDPISGHTALYWYRQSLGQGLEFLIYFQGNSAPDKSGLPSDRFSAERTGGSVSTLTIQRTQQEDSAVYLCASSLAEVGYNEQFFGPGTRLTVL.

Written as DNA, the CDR3 is TGTGCCAGCAGCTTAGGGCGGAGCCCCACGAATGAGCAGTACTTC. Its translation is CASSLGRSPTNEQYF. V usage is TRBV7-9 and J usage is TRBJ2-5; D uncertain. V was clipped by 1 base and J by 11 bases, with 20 bases between them. Germline V gene sequence: CDR1 SEHNR, CDR2 FQNEAQ (reference sequence). The CDR3 is 15 residues long.

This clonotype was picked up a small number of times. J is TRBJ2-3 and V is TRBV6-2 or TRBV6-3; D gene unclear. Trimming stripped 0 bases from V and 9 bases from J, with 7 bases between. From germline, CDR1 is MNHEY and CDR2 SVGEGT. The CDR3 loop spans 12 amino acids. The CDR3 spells CASSYSPGTQYF. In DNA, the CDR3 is TGTGCCAGCAGTTACTCGCCTGGAACGCAGTATTTT.

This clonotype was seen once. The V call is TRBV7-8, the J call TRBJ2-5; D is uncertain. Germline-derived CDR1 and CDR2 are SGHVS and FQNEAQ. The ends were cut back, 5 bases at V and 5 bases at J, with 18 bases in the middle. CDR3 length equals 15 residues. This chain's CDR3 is CASSTPAVEQETQYF. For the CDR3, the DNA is TGTGCCAGCAGCACACCTGCCGTGGAACAGGAGACCCAGTACTTC.

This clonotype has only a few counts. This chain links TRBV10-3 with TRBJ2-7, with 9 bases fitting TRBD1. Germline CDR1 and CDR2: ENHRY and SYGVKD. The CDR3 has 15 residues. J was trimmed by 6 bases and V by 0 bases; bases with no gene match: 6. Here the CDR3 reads CAISESPGTGSEQYF. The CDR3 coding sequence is TGTGCCATCAGTGAGTCTCCGGGGACAGGGTCCGAGCAGTACTTC.

In DNA form, the CDR3 reads TGTGCCAGCAGTTTGTCGGGACAGGCGGTTGAAGCTTTCTTT. It translates to CASSLSGQAVEAFF. This sequence joins TRBV6-1 and TRBJ1-1, with TRBD1 matching 8 bases. The CDR3 covers 14 residues. The V gene's germline CDR1 is MNHNS and CDR2 SASEGT. V shed 5 bases and J 7 bases; nucleotides not matched to a gene: 9.

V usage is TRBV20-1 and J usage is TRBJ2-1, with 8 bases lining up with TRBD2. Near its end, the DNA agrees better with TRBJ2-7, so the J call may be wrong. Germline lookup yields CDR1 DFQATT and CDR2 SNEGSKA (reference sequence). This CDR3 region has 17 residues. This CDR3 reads CSASLAGLRSSYNEQYF. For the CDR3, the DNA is TGCAGTGCTAGTTTAGCGGGGCTCAGGAGCTCCTACAATGAGCAGTACTTC.